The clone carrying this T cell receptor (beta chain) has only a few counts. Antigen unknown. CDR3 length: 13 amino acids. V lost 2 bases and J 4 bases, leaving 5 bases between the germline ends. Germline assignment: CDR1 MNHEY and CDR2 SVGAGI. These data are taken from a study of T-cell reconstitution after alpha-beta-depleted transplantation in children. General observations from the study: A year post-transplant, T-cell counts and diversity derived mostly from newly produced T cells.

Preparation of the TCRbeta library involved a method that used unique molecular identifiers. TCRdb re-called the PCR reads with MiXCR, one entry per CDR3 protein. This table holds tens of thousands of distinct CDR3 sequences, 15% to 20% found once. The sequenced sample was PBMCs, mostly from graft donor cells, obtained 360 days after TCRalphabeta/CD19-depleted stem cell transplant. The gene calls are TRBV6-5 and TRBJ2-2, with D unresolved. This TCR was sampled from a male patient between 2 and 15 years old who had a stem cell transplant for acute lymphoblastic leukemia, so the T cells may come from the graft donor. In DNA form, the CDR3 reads TGTGCCAGCAGTTACCGGAGCACCGGGGAGCTGTTTTTT. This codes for CASSYRSTGELFF.